Presented here are 13 T cell receptor beta chains from one specimen sequenced in a study of T cell responses to AZD1222 COVID-19 vaccine. Clones were sequenced by immunoSEQ multiplex PCR, and TCRdb holds only the in-frame ones, with some missing. Of 120,000 to 150,000 clones detected, around nine tenths appear once; the ten largest clones hold 5.2%. The specimen comprised peripheral blood, sampled on day 0 of AZD1222 vaccination. The receptors stem from an adult in good health.

This clone was counted a few times. V and J are TRBV5-1 and TRBJ2-5, with D unresolved. V was cut by 3 bases and J by 0 bases, with 3 bases left in between. Germline CDR1 reads SGHRS; CDR2 reads YFSETQ. The CDR3 is made up of 12 amino acids. The CDR3 loop is CASSWDQETQYF. The CDR3 DNA is TGCGCCAGCAGCTGGGACCAAGAGACCCAGTACTTC.

The chain combines TRBV3-1 (or the pseudogene TRBV3-2) with TRBJ1-1; D remains unclear. Trimming shortened V by 0 bases and J by 0 bases, and 11 bases separated the two germline ends. This CDR3 is 16 amino acids long. The germline CDR1 and CDR2 sequences are LGHDT and YNNKEL (reference sequence). The DNA of the CDR3 is TGTGCCAGCAGCCAAGACACCCGTTACATGAACACTGAAGCTTTCTTT. It is translated as CASSQDTRYMNTEAFF.

The gene calls are TRBV6-6 and TRBJ1-1; D perhaps matches TRBD1 (6 bases). V shed 6 bases and J shed 6 bases, with 11 bases lying between them. The germline V gene encodes CDR1 MNHNY and CDR2 SVGAGI (reference sequence). This CDR3 is 12 amino acids long. CDR3 nucleotide sequence: TGTGCCAGCAGGCGGGACATTGCTGAAGCTTTCTTT. Translating it yields CASRRDIAEAFF.

The rearrangement joins TRBV5-8 to TRBJ2-1; D is undetermined. The CDR3 runs to 16 residues. The germline V gene has CDR1 SGHTS and CDR2 YDEGEE. The germline V and J ends were trimmed by 0 bases and 1 base, with 11 bases remaining between them. The CDR3: CASSLGPSASYNEQFF. The CDR3 DNA reads TGTGCCAGCAGCTTGGGTCCAAGCGCTTCCTACAATGAGCAGTTCTTC. Together with reference TRBV5-8 and TRBJ2-1, the CDR3 gives the full variable domain: EAGVTQSPTHLIKTRGQQATLRCSPISGHTSVYWYQQALGLGLQFLLWYDEGEERNRGNFPPRFSGRQFPNYSSELNVNALELEDSALYLCASSLGPSASYNEQFFGPGTRLTVL.

In DNA, the CDR3 is TGTGCCAGCAGCTTATCGGACACTGAAGCTTTCTTT. Encoded protein: CASSLSDTEAFF. The rearrangement joins TRBV7-9 to TRBJ1-1, with D unresolved. The CDR3 extends over 12 amino acids. V was pared by 2 bases and J by 3 bases, with 4 bases between. Germline V CDR1 and CDR2: SEHNR, FQNEAQ (reference sequence). Using reference TRBV7-9 and TRBJ1-1 for the parts outside the CDR3, the full variable domain is DTGVSQNPRHKITKRGQNVTFRCDPISEHNRLYWYRQTLGQGPEFLTYFQNEAQLEKSRLLSDRFSAERPKGSFSTLEIQRTEQGDSAMYLCASSLSDTEAFFGQGTRLTVV.

This sequence joins TRBV28 and TRBJ2-2, with 7 bases lining up with TRBD2. The V gene's germline CDR1 is MDHEN and CDR2 SYDVKM. The CDR3 runs to 18 residues. With 5 bases clipped from V and 2 bases from J, the junction kept 14 bases outside the gene matches. The CDR3 here is CASSTHPPLAANTGELFF. CDR3 coding DNA: TGTGCCAGCAGTACCCACCCCCCCCTAGCGGCAAACACCGGGGAGCTGTTTTTT.

This clone was recorded once. The V gene is TRBV13, the J gene TRBJ2-1; no clear D. The germline V and J ends were trimmed by 4 bases and 6 bases, with 10 bases remaining between them. CDR1 is PRHDT, CDR2 FYEKMQ, per germline (reference sequence). CDR3 length equals 13 residues. The CDR3 protein is CASSSESGNEQFF. The DNA of the CDR3 is TGTGCCAGCAGCTCCGAATCCGGCAATGAGCAGTTCTTC.

This chain uses TRBV6-5 with TRBJ2-1; TRBD1 aligns across 10 bases. The length of the CDR3 is 14 residues. The germline CDR1 and CDR2 sequences are MNHEY and SVGAGI. The J segment lost 6 bases and the V segment lost 2 bases, leaving 1 base of the junction unmatched. The chain's CDR3 is CASSYGQGVNEQFF. The DNA for the CDR3 is TGTGCCAGCAGTTACGGACAGGGGGTCAATGAGCAGTTCTTC.

The rearrangement uses TRBV3-1 (or the pseudogene TRBV3-2) and TRBJ2-2; D is perhaps TRBD2 (6 bases). Trimming removed 5 bases at V and 3 bases at J, with 7 bases between. This CDR3 region has 13 residues. From germline, CDR1 is LGHDT and CDR2 YNNKEL (reference sequence). The CDR3 spells CASSLADTGELFF. CDR3 bases: TGTGCCAGCAGCTTAGCGGACACCGGGGAGCTGTTTTTT.

The chain uses TRBV13 and TRBJ1-1; D is perhaps TRBD1 (5 bases). The germline V and J ends were trimmed by 3 bases and 5 bases, with 10 bases remaining between them. Germline V gene lookup returns CDR1 PRHDT and CDR2 FYEKMQ (reference sequence). The CDR3 loop spans 13 amino acids. The CDR3, as DNA: TGTGCCAGCAGCTTCCGCGGGGGGACTGAAGCTTTCTTT. Protein product: CASSFRGGTEAFF.

The chain joins TRBV6-5 to TRBJ1-1; a weak D match, TRBD1 (6 bases). This CDR3 has 12 residues. Per germline, CDR1 MNHEY and CDR2 SVGAGI. Trimming cost V 10 bases and J 5 bases, with 14 bases left between them. The CDR3 reads CATARGPTEAFF. CDR3 DNA sequence: TGTGCCACCGCACGGGGGCCGACTGAAGCTTTCTTT.

This rearrangement joins TRBV5-1 to TRBJ2-7; D gene uncertain. This CDR3 region has 14 residues. CDR1 is SGHRS and CDR2 is YFSETQ in the germline V gene. Trimming took off 0 bases at V and 3 bases at J, with 10 bases between the two ends. CDR3 sequence (DNA): TGCGCCAGCAGCTTGGCCGTGGGTATCTACGAGCAGTACTTC. This gives the protein CASSLAVGIYEQYF. The variable domain in full, completed from reference TRBV5-1 and TRBJ2-7, reads KAGVTQTPRYLIKTRGQQVTLSCSPISGHRSVSWYQQTPGQGLQFLFEYFSETQRNKGNFPGRFSGRQFSNSRSEMNVSTLELGDSALYLCASSLAVGIYEQYFGPGTRLTVT.

The chain joins TRBV7-6 to TRBJ1-3; 7 nucleotides align to TRBD1. This CDR3 has 16 amino acids. The germline V gene encodes CDR1 SGHVS and CDR2 FNYEAQ. Trimming took 3 bases from V and 3 from J; bases not matched to a gene: 8. CDR3 sequence reads: CASSLGAGGSGNTIYF. Written as DNA, the CDR3 is TGTGCCAGCAGCTTGGGCGCAGGGGGAAGTGGAAACACCATATATTTT.